This entry features one T cell receptor (beta chain) sequence. Clones were sequenced by immunoSEQ multiplex PCR, and TCRdb holds only the in-frame ones, with some missing. The profile covers around 69,000 clones, with about 80% appearing a single time and about 0.75% taken by the ten largest. This specimen belongs to a study of OX40 agonist ivuxolimab in advanced cancers. As for the study in general: Patient treatment consisted of intravenous ivuxolimab administration every 2 weeks at 0.01 to 10 mg/kg.

Trimming removed 3 bases from V and 2 bases from J; junction bases left unmatched: 5. There are 16 residues in the CDR3. CDR1 and CDR2 from the germline V gene are SGDLS and YYNGEE. Blood got drawn at baseline, again on cycle 4 day 1, and then on cycle 7 day 1. V usage is TRBV9 and J usage is TRBJ2-1, with TRBD2 matching over 10 bases. Sequencing used CD4+ or CD8+ T cells sorted from blood, obtained in a trial of the OX40 agonist ivuxolimab. The sequence came from an adult with an advanced solid tumor such as melanoma, head and neck, liver or kidney cancer. For the CDR3, the DNA is TGTGCCAGCAGCGGGACTAGCGGAGGGGCCTACAATGAGCAGTTCTTC. Its translation is CASSGTSGGAYNEQFF.